This T cell receptor beta chain was captured by sequencing in a study of control samples from healthy donors and cancer patients. Here immunoSEQ multiplex PCR was the method, and the copy in TCRdb shows in-frame clones only, minus some. The table records over 120,000 clones, around 92% of them present only once. The V and J ends lost 3 bases and 7 bases, in that order; junction bases with no gene match: 9. CDR1 is DFQATT and CDR2 is SNEGSKA in the germline V gene (reference sequence). CDR3 length: 13 residues. The sequencing input was blood. The chain couples TRBV20-1 to TRBJ2-7, with TRBD2 matching 7 bases. The clonotype originates from a man aged 25 to 40 in good health. For the CDR3, the DNA is TGCAGTGCTAGTATTGTGGGGGGAGGGGAGCAGTACTTC. This gives the protein CSASIVGGGEQYF.